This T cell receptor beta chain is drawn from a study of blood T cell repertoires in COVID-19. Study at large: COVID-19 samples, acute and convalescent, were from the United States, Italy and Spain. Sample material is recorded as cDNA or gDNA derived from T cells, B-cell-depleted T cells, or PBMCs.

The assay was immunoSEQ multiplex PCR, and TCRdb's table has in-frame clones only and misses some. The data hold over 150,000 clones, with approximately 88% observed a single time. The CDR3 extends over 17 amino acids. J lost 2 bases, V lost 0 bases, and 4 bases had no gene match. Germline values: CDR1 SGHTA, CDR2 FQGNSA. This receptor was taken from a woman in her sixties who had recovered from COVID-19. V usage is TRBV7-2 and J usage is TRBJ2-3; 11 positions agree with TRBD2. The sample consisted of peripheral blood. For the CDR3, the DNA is TGTGCCAGCAGCTTAGCGGGTAGCGGGGGGGACACAGATACGCAGTATTTT. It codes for CASSLAGSGGDTDTQYF. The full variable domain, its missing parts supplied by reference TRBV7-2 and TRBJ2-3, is GAGVSQSPSNKVTEKGKDVELRCDPISGHTALYWYRQSLGQGLEFLIYFQGNSAPDKSGLPSDRFSAERTGGSVSTLTIQRTQQEDSAVYLCASSLAGSGGDTDTQYFGPGTRLTVL.